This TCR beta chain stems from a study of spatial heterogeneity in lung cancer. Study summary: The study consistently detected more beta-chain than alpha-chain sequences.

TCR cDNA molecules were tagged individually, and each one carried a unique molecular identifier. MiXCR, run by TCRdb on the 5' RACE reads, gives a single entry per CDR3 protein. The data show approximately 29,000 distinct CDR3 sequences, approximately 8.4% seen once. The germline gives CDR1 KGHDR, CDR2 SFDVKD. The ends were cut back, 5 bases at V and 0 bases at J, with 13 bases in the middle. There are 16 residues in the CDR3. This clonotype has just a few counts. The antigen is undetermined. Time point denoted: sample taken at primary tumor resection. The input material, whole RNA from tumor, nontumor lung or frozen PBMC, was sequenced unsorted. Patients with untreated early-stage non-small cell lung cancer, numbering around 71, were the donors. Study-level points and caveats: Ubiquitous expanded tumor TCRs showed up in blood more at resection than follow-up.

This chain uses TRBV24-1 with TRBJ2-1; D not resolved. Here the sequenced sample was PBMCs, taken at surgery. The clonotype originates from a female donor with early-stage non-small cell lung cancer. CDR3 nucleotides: TGTGCCACCAGTGGCAGCCATCGGTTCTCCTACAATGAGCAGTTCTTC. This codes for CATSGSHRFSYNEQFF.